The clone carrying this T cell receptor beta chain occurred once. The sample originates from a study of blood T cell repertoires in COVID-19. Per the germline V gene, CDR1 is LGHDT and CDR2 is YNNKEL (reference sequence). V was pared by 5 bases and J by 0 bases, with 7 bases between. This CDR3 comprises 13 residues. Sequencing used immunoSEQ multiplex PCR; TCRdb keeps in-frame clones, though not all of them. The sample gives fewer than 300,000 clones, more than 80% of which show up once; 1% to 1.3% is in the top ten. The chain recombines TRBV3-1 (or the pseudogene TRBV3-2) with TRBJ2-5; no clear D. Sequences were obtained from PBMCs or T cells enriched from blood (not recorded which). The receptor comes from a woman aged 30 to 39 who had recovered from COVID-19. The CDR3 region is CASSLEYQETQYF. The DNA for the CDR3 is TGTGCCAGCAGCTTGGAGTACCAAGAGACCCAGTACTTC.